This TCR beta chain was documented in a study of T cell responses to AZD1222 COVID-19 vaccine (dated by TCRdb to the early 2020s). In terms of the full investigation: AZD1222 recipients with second doses at about 4 weeks or about 12 weeks were pooled, because spike-specific TCR depth and breadth did not differ between schedules. A total of 233 trial participants underwent TCR sequencing, of whom 207 had received two doses of AZD1222 and about 25 had received two doses of the MenACWY control vaccine. Trial participants were enrolled by age into 18-55, 56-69 and 70-plus year subgroups, with roughly 160, 29 and 62 TCR-sequenced participants respectively. What the authors observed across the whole study: Participants were mostly white British and included more females than males, and it was suggested by the authors that clonal diversity may have been underestimated. Only a handful of AZD1222 recipients were SARS-CoV-2 seropositive at baseline, limiting conclusions about previously exposed vaccinees. Vaccine-associated CD4 TCRs spanned the whole spike protein, with dominant responses in regions 160-218 and 743-854. No day 14 peak-response samples were available, so repertoires were characterized only after the peak T cell response. Reportedly, close to half of the unique spike-specific TCRs recognized epitopes lying outside the regions that are mutated in the B.1.351 and B.1.1.7 variants. Spike-specific TCR breadth and depth rose significantly after two AZD1222 doses compared with day 0 and with MenACWY recipients. In the small 56-69-year group, the increase in depth fell short of significance, most likely because of low power.

A note on this clone: Its antigen is not yet known. No per-base quality is available; no much larger clone lies one base away.

Explained via the paper, the time point label denotes: baseline before first vaccination. Vaccinee samples were obtained from the UK trials COV001 and COV002, which included a single-blind randomized controlled phase 2/3 trial of AZD1222 (ChAdOx1 nCoV-19) in healthy adults. For TCRbeta chain sequencing, PBMC samples were collected from trial participants at day 0 and at day 28 after the second dose. The germline V gene sets CDR1 to MGHDK and CDR2 to SYGVNS. V and J are trimmed by 2 bases and 4 bases, and the gene matches miss 3 bases of the junction. The CDR3 contains 16 residues, cysteine and phenylalanine counted. The entry retains the CDR3 DNA only, 48 bases that are in frame from base 1. The CDR3 regions of human TCRbeta chains were subjected to immunosequencing. In the authors' own workflow: Repertoire TCRs were matched against a reference library of SARS-CoV-2-specific TCRs generated with the MIRA antigen-specificity platform. Breadth was defined as the fraction of unique TCRs that were SARS-CoV-2-associated, and depth was defined as the fraction of total T cells that were SARS-CoV-2-associated. Each spike-specific TCR was assigned to its reactive spike region and to a CD4 or CD8 class using the MIRA data. Log10-transformed breadth and depth values were compared by one-way ANOVA with Sidak's multiple comparisons tests. TCRdb took over this immuneACCESS table, retaining in-frame rearrangements with V and J assigned. Such tables are incomplete; in checked studies, under half of the missing clones stem from an unresolved V gene, and the remainder is unexplained. That table furnishes V, J and clone size, whereas the DNA furnished D and trimming. Counted in this sample were 95,000 to 150,000 clones; 85% to 90% of them appeared once. The ten largest clonotypes hold around 8% of the sample.

This receptor was taken from an adult in good health. Specimen: peripheral blood, collected on day 0 of AZD1222 vaccination. The chain joins TRBV25-1 to TRBJ2-1; 12 nucleotides in the junction match TRBD2. The DNA sequence is TGTGCCAGCAGTGAACAGACTAGCGGGAGTTACAATGAGCAGTTCTTC. Its product reads: CASSEQTSGSYNEQFF.